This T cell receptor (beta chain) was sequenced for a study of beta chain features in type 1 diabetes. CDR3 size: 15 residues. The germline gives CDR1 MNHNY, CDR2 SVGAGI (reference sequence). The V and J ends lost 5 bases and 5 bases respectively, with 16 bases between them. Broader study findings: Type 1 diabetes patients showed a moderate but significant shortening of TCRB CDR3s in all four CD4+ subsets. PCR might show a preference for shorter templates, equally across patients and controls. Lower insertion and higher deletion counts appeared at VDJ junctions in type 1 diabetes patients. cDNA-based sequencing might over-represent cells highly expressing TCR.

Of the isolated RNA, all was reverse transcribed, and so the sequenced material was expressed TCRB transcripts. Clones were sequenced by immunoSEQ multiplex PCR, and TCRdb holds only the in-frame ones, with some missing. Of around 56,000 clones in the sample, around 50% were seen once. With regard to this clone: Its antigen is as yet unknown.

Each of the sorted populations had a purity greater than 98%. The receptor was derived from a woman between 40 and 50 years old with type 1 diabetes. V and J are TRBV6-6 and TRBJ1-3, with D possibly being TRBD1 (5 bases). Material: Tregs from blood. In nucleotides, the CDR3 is TGTGCCAGCAGTACAAGGGGTGCATGGAGAAACACCATATATTTT. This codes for CASSTRGAWRNTIYF.